Below, one T cell receptor beta chain is given with its context. The data derive from a study of blood T cell repertoires in COVID-19. Overall study: T cells, B-cell-depleted T cells, or PBMCs supplied cDNA or gDNA.

This CDR3 has 17 amino acids. Germline values: CDR1 SGHKS, CDR2 YYEKEE (reference sequence). J gave up 3 bases and V 1 base, and 7 bases lay outside the gene matches. Original analysis: Using reference gene primer amplification, nucleated cell counts were estimated. Only in-frame clones appear in the TCRdb table, and some are missing; sequencing was by immunoSEQ multiplex PCR. V, J and clone size derive from that table, while D and trimming were established from the DNA sequence. The sample yields 59,000 or so clones, approximately 87% seen once. The receptor was derived from a human donor in a cohort sampled during active COVID-19. The chain carries TRBV5-5 and TRBJ1-6, with 7 nucleotides matching TRBD1. The specimen was peripheral blood. CDR3 DNA sequence: TGTGCCAGCAGCTTGATAGACAGGGTGGTCTATAATTCACCCCTCCACTTT. Translation: CASSLIDRVVYNSPLHF.